A single TCR beta chain is shown here with its context. The data were produced by immunoSEQ multiplex PCR, yet TCRdb's version contains in-frame clones alone and is incomplete. The table lists about 58,000 clones, about 81% of them singletons. These data originate in a study of OX40 agonist ivuxolimab in advanced cancers. Study context: With ivuxolimab, an agonistic anti-OX40 (CD134) antibody, patients were treated. Ivuxolimab was administered intravenously to patients at 0.01 to 10 mg/kg every 2 weeks. Patients achieving partial responses numbered three: one hepatocellular carcinoma case and two cutaneous melanoma cases.

Germline CDR1 and CDR2: SQVTM and ANQGSEA. Trimming stripped 8 bases from V and 0 bases from J, with 18 bases between. The CDR3 extends over 15 amino acids. This specimen consisted of CD4+ or CD8+ T cells sorted from blood, obtained in a trial of the OX40 agonist ivuxolimab. V gene TRBV29-1 combines with J gene TRBJ2-3; weak D call: TRBD2 (6 bases). The TCR comes from an adult with an advanced solid tumor such as melanoma, head and neck, liver or kidney cancer. CDR3 protein: CSCGETGRSTDTQYF. The CDR3 bases are TGCAGCTGCGGGGAAACGGGCAGGAGCACAGATACGCAGTATTTT.